This is a list of T cell receptor beta chains from one sample in a study of blood T cell repertoires in COVID-19. Assay: immunoSEQ multiplex PCR; the TCRdb copy retains only in-frame clones and omits some. The sample has about 250,000 clones, about 85% seen once. Specimen: peripheral blood. The receptors derive from a man aged 18-30 years with active or convalescent COVID-19. Both conserved end residues are part of each CDR3. The order of the fields is V gene, D gene, J gene, clone size, CDR3 DNA, CDR3 protein. D genes are given only for firm matches. Clone size is not always given. Where it is, it says once, few, many or a class for expanded clones.

TRBV19	TRBD1	TRBJ1-2	-	TGTGCCAGTATCCAACAGGGGTCCGATTATGGCTACACCTTC	CASIQQGSDYGYTF
TRBV10-3	TRBD1	TRBJ1-6	-	TGTGCCATCAGTGTTCAGGGGGATCGGAATTCACCCCTCCACTTT	CAISVQGDRNSPLHF
TRBV19	-	TRBJ1-5	few	TGTGCCAGTAGTATGGGACACACCAATCAGCCCCAGCATTTT	CASSMGHTNQPQHF
TRBV7-9	TRBD1	TRBJ1-4	-	TGTGCCAGCAACAACGACAGGGGAGGGACTAATGAAAAACTGTTTTTT	CASNNDRGGTNEKLFF
TRBV19	TRBD1	TRBJ1-2	-	TGTGCCAGTAGTCTCCGACAGGGTCAAGGCTACACCTTC	CASSLRQGQGYTF
TRBV24-1	-	TRBJ1-2	-	TGTGCCACCAGTGACTCCGGGAGGGAGGAGCGCTACACCTTC	CATSDSGREERYTF
TRBV7-8	TRBD1	TRBJ1-5	-	TGTGCCAGCAGCTTAGCGGGGGGACAGGGGGGAAACCAGCCCCAGCATTTT	CASSLAGGQGGNQPQHF
TRBV5-1	-	TRBJ1-1	-	TGCGCCAGCAGCTGGGAGGGGCAAGTCACTGAAGCTTTCTTT	CASSWEGQVTEAFF
TRBV5-1	TRBD2	TRBJ2-7	-	TGCGCCAGCAGCTCTTGGGTCGGGCGGGAGGCCTACGAGCAGTACTTC	CASSSWVGREAYEQYF
TRBV9	TRBD2	TRBJ2-7	-	TGTGCCAGCAGCGTAGGGGCCGGAGCGGGGGGGACCTACGAGCAGTACTTC	CASSVGAGAGGTYEQYF
TRBV18	TRBD1	TRBJ2-3	-	TGTGCCAGCTCCCCGGGACAGGGCGATACGCAGTATTTT	CASSPGQGDTQYF
TRBV3-1/TRBV3-2	-	TRBJ1-3	-	TGTGCCAGCAGTCTTTCTGGAAACACCATATATTTT	CASSLSGNTIYF
TRBV7-9	TRBD1	TRBJ2-5	-	TGTGCCAGCAGCTTAGGTGCTGGACAGGGGAGGGAGACCCAGTACTTC	CASSLGAGQGRETQYF
TRBV5-4	TRBD1	TRBJ1-6	-	TGTGCCAGCAGTCGAGCCGGGACAGGGAACTCACCCCTCCACTTT	CASSRAGTGNSPLHF
TRBV14	TRBD2	TRBJ2-5	-	TGTGCCAGCAGCCAAGCTCTTCGCGGGGGGGACCAAGAGACCCAGTACTTC	CASSQALRGGDQETQYF
TRBV11-2	-	TRBJ1-2	once	TGTGCCAGCAGCCCCGATGGGGGGGCTTATGGCTACACCTTC	CASSPDGGAYGYTF
TRBV9	-	TRBJ2-3	-	TGTGCCAGCAGTGCGGGACTGTACACAGATACGCAGTATTTT	CASSAGLYTDTQYF
TRBV18	-	TRBJ1-2	many	TGTGCCAGCTCACCTTCCGGGGGTGGCGGCTACACCTTC	CASSPSGGGGYTF
TRBV7-8	-	TRBJ1-4	once	TGTGCCAGCAGCTTAGAACAGTTTCCCGGAAAACTGTTTTTT	CASSLEQFPGKLFF
TRBV19	TRBD1	TRBJ2-2	once	TGTGCCAGTAGTATAGGGCCCCCGGACAGGGAACCGAACACCGGGGAGCTGTTTTTT	CASSIGPPDREPNTGELFF
TRBV27	-	TRBJ2-1	-	TGTGCCAGCAGTCTTACTCGGACAGCGGGGTTGAGGAATGAGCAGTTCTTC	CASSLTRTAGLRNEQFF
TRBV18	-	TRBJ2-1	-	TGTGCCAGCTCACCCACGCGGTGGGTAGCGGTTTCGGGTGATGAGCAGTTCTTC	CASSPTRWVAVSGDEQFF
TRBV20-1	-	TRBJ1-1	-	TGCAGTGCAAAGACAGAGAAAGCTTTCTTT	CSAKTEKAFF
TRBV3-1/TRBV3-2	-	TRBJ2-1	-	TGTGCCAGCAGCCAAGGCGGGATTTCCTACAATGAGCAGTTCTTC	CASSQGGISYNEQFF
TRBV5-5	-	TRBJ1-2	-	TGTGCCAGCAGCTCCGCCAGGGGCTATGGCTACACCTTC	CASSSARGYGYTF
TRBV4-2	TRBD2	TRBJ2-1	-	TGTGCCAGCAGCCAAGGGGAGCGGGAGTTCAATGAGCAGTTCTTC	CASSQGEREFNEQFF
TRBV11-2	TRBD1	TRBJ1-2	-	TGTGCCAGCAGCTCGCCGGACAGGGGGTTTTATGGCTACACCTTC	CASSSPDRGFYGYTF
TRBV5-1	-	TRBJ2-2	-	TGCGCCAGCAGCCTGGGACGGGACACCGGGGAGCTGTTTTTT	CASSLGRDTGELFF
TRBV28	TRBD1	TRBJ1-4	few	TGTGCCAGCACAGGGGGCGTAGGTGAAAAACTGTTTTTT	CASTGGVGEKLFF
TRBV28	-	TRBJ2-2	-	TGTGCCCCCCCGCAGGTTATTACCGGGGAGCTGTTTTTT	CAPPQVITGELFF
TRBV19	TRBD1	TRBJ1-5	-	TGTGCCAGTAGTACCGGACAGGTGCACCAGCCCCAGCATTTT	CASSTGQVHQPQHF
TRBV7-8	-	TRBJ2-5	-	TGTGCCAGCAGCCGCCCGGGAGCGGAGACCCAGTACTTC	CASSRPGAETQYF
TRBV7-9	TRBD1	TRBJ2-1	-	TGTGCCAGCAGCTTGGGGACAGTCGGCGATGAGCAGTTCTTC	CASSLGTVGDEQFF
TRBV5-1	-	TRBJ2-5	-	TGCGCCAGCAGCTTGGGGACAGCCCAAGAGACCCAGTACTTC	CASSLGTAQETQYF
TRBV7-2	TRBD1	TRBJ1-1	-	TGTGCCAGCAGTGAACAGGGGGACACTGAAGCTTTCTTT	CASSEQGDTEAFF
TRBV28	TRBD2	TRBJ2-3	once	TGTGCCAGCACCCTCGAGCGGGGGAGAACAGATACGCAGTATTTT	CASTLERGRTDTQYF
TRBV14	TRBD1	TRBJ1-4	-	TGTGCCAGCAGCAAGTGGACAGGGTTTCGCGAAAAACTGTTTTTT	CASSKWTGFREKLFF
TRBV19	TRBD2	TRBJ2-1	-	TGTGCCAGTAGAGGAGGGACTAGCGGGAGACGCTACAATGAGCAGTTCTTC	CASRGGTSGRRYNEQFF
TRBV10-3	-	TRBJ1-1	-	TGTGCCATCAGTGCCCAACCCGGACAGTTCTCTGATGTGCGCACTGAAGCTTTCTTT	CAISAQPGQFSDVRTEAFF
TRBV9	-	TRBJ1-6	few	TGTGCCAGCAGCGTAGAATGGGCCTCTAATTCACCCCTCCACTTT	CASSVEWASNSPLHF
TRBV4-1	TRBD1	TRBJ1-1	once	TGCGCCAGCAGCACCCCCGGGACAGGGGCCGAAGCTTTCTTT	CASSTPGTGAEAFF
TRBV5-4	-	TRBJ1-4	-	TGTGCCAGCAGCTTCGAAGGGGGTGAAAAACTGTTTTTT	CASSFEGGEKLFF
TRBV9	-	TRBJ1-3	-	TGTGCCAGCAGCGTAGCCATACAGGGAAGCCCTGGAAACACCATATATTTT	CASSVAIQGSPGNTIYF
TRBV5-6	TRBD1	TRBJ1-3	few	TGTGCCAGCAGCCGAGGCCGGGACAGGGGGCGAGTCTCTGGAAACACCATATATTTT	CASSRGRDRGRVSGNTIYF
TRBV5-1	-	TRBJ2-6	-	TGCGCCAGGGATGAGGCTGCTGGGGCCAACGTCCTGACTTTC	CARDEAAGANVLTF
TRBV29-1	TRBD1	TRBJ2-1	-	TGCAGCGTTGCACAGGGGGCTTTACGATGGGGTGAGCAGTTCTTC	CSVAQGALRWGEQFF
TRBV5-1	-	TRBJ2-1	-	TGCGCCAGCAGCTTGGACTTTAGCTCCTACAATGAGCAGTTCTTC	CASSLDFSSYNEQFF
TRBV19	-	TRBJ1-3	-	TGTGCCAGTAGCCGAGGGGGAGCAGGAAACACCATATATTTT	CASSRGGAGNTIYF
TRBV29-1	TRBD1	TRBJ2-2	once	TGCAGCGTTGTGACAGGGGGTTTTGGGGAGCTGTTTTTT	CSVVTGGFGELFF
TRBV4-3	TRBD2	TRBJ2-5	-	TGCGCCAGCAGCCAAGATCGACTAGCGGGGCAAGAGACCCAGTACTTC	CASSQDRLAGQETQYF
TRBV5-1	-	TRBJ2-2	-	TGCGCCAGCAGCGATTACATGAACACCGGGGAGCTGTTTTTT	CASSDYMNTGELFF
TRBV5-4	TRBD1	TRBJ1-4	-	TGTGCCAGCAGCTCAACGACGGACAGGGGGCAACTGTTTTTT	CASSSTTDRGQLFF
TRBV7-8	TRBD2	TRBJ2-1	-	TGTGCCAGCAGCGCACCGGGACTAGCGGGGGGGCCCTACAATGAGCAGTTCTTC	CASSAPGLAGGPYNEQFF
TRBV7-9	-	TRBJ1-2	-	TGTGCCAGCAGCCAGACTATACGTAACTATGGCTACACCTTC	CASSQTIRNYGYTF
TRBV28	TRBD2	TRBJ2-5	-	TGTGCCAGCAGTTTATTGTGGGGGGGTCCACAGTACTTC	CASSLLWGGPQYF